This T cell receptor (beta chain) was sequenced in a study of cytomegalovirus exposure and HLA in healthy donors. TCRdb's table, derived via immunoSEQ multiplex PCR, lists solely in-frame clones and lacks some. The table lists over 250,000 clones, roughly 85% of them singletons. The CDR3 covers 13 residues. Looked up from germline, CDR1 is LNHDA and CDR2 is SQIVND (reference sequence). The donors were part of the validation cohort of some 120 subjects. That cohort was separate from the first cohort, which comprised several hundred subjects. Findings of the study overall: Most TCR sequences proved rare, with some public TCRs found in many donors. Testing in vitro showed a few CMV-associated chains specific for CMV antigens.

This clone appeared a few times. The antigen is unknown. The sample was PBMCs. The receptor was isolated from a woman between 18 and 29 years old in good health and CMV-seronegative. The J gene is TRBJ2-1, the V gene TRBV19, with D maybe TRBD2 (5 bases). DNA of the CDR3: TGTGCTAGTCGGGCGCCCCACGGGGATGAGCAGTTCTTC. Translated: CASRAPHGDEQFF.